The T cell receptor (beta chain) under discussion was sequenced for a study of blood T cell repertoires in COVID-19. Study information: Both acute and convalescent COVID-19 samples were obtained from the United States, Italy and Spain. In each case, the material was cDNA or gDNA derived from T cells, B-cell-depleted T cells, or PBMCs.

Looked up from germline, CDR1 is SQVTM and CDR2 is ANQGSEA. V lost 0 bases and J lost 1, with 6 bases in between. The CDR3 loop spans 13 amino acids. Methods used by the authors: Nucleated cell counts were estimated from reference gene primer amplification. This table comes from immunoSEQ multiplex PCR, and its TCRdb copy is limited to in-frame clones, with some not included. That table furnishes V, J and clone size, whereas the DNA furnished D and trimming. The table shows 110,000 to 150,000 clones, with approximately 82% occurring only once. Sequences were obtained from peripheral blood. This receptor was identified in a man in his sixties with active or convalescent COVID-19. The V and J genes are TRBV29-1 and TRBJ1-1; no clear D gene. The CDR3 loop is CSVEEVANTEAFF. CDR3 nucleotide sequence: TGCAGCGTTGAAGAGGTGGCGAACACTGAAGCTTTCTTT. The full variable domain, completed using reference TRBV29-1 and TRBJ1-1, is SAVISQKPSRDICQRGTSLTIQCQVDSQVTMMFWYRQQPGQSLTLIATANQGSEATYESGFVIDKFPISRPNLTFSTLTVSNMSPEDSSIYLCSVEEVANTEAFFGQGTRLTVV.